This TCR beta chain was retrieved from a study of cytomegalovirus exposure and HLA in healthy donors. Study background: From some 190 million T cells, an earlier analysis saw roughly 110 million unique TCR beta sequences. In terms of ancestry, the Caucasian-associated cluster contained roughly four fifths of the approximately 400 genotyped donors. Broader study findings: Apparent HLA restriction characterized most CMV-associated TCR beta chains in a later analysis. Information on immune exposure was restricted to one variable (CMV serostatus).

Both 60 Vbeta primers and 13 Jbeta primers went into the PCR. The data were produced by immunoSEQ multiplex PCR, yet TCRdb's version contains in-frame clones alone and is incomplete. The profile shows 250,000 to 350,000 clones, approximately 90% of them singletons. Germline V gene lookup returns CDR1 SGHVS and CDR2 FQNEAQ. Unmatched junction bases numbered 9, after V lost 8 bases and J lost 0 bases. The CDR3 runs to 15 residues. Comment on this clone: Its specificity is unknown.

The source is a man between 40 and 49 years old in good health and CMV-seropositive. The source material was PBMCs. The chain links TRBV7-8 to TRBJ1-1, with 7 bases identical to TRBD1. The DNA for the CDR3 is TGTGCCAGCCAGCGAGAAGGGGGCATGAACACTGAAGCTTTCTTT. This translates into CASQREGGMNTEAFF.